These 5 T cell receptor beta chains came from one sample sequenced in a study of tumor-infiltrating lymphocytes in glioblastoma multiforme (dated by TCRdb to 2016 to 2017). Sequencing used an Illumina HiSeq 2500. TCRB libraries were constructed from RNA through three rounds of nested multiplex PCR following a modified ARM-PCR protocol with multiple V-beta primers and a C-beta primer. TCRdb reprocessed the public reads (quality trimming at Q25 with fastp, clone calling with MiXCR) and kept in-frame beta chains. Merged by CDR3 protein, the rows form single entries marked with the most common genes and DNA. For this sample there are 9,300 or so distinct CDR3 sequences; 74% appear just once. In total, the top ten clones hold about three quarters of the sample. Sequencing was performed on brain tumor tissue. These receptors all stem from a male donor with glioblastoma.

V is TRBV10-3 and J is TRBJ2-1; tentative D call: TRBD2 (6 bases). Trimming removed 0 bases from V and 3 bases from J, with 18 bases in between. CDR1 is ENHRY, CDR2 SYGVKD, per germline. This CDR3 has 18 residues. In DNA, the CDR3 is TGTGCCATCAGTGAGTCGATGTTAGGGAGGCTGATCTACAATGAGCAGTTCTTC. It codes for CAISESMLGRLIYNEQFF.

Remarks on this clonotype: Germline is not matched at one junction end, which may reflect a read error. The rearrangement links TRBV24-1 to TRBJ2-1; TRBD2 is a possible D gene (6 bases). The CDR3 spans 15 residues. Germline values: CDR1 KGHDR, CDR2 SFDVKD. The DNA for the CDR3 is TGTGCCACCATTGATTTGGAGGGATTCTCACATGAGCAGTTCTTT. Amino acid sequence: CATIDLEGFSHEQFF.

A remark on this clonotype: The junction differs from germline at one of its ends, possibly a read error. The rearrangement joins TRBV12-3 or TRBV12-4 to TRBJ1-3; maybe TRBD1 (5 bases). CDR3 length: 15 residues. DNA of the CDR3: TGTGCCAGCAGTTTAGCGTGGGGCTCTGGACACACCATATATTTT. It is translated as CASSLAWGSGHTIYF.

This clonotype was recorded a few times. The V call is TRBV20-1, the J call TRBJ1-2; D might be TRBD1 (6 bases). CDR1 is DFQATT, CDR2 SNEGSKA, per germline (reference sequence). V shed 6 bases and J shed 0 bases, with 14 bases lying between them. The CDR3 loop spans 14 amino acids. This chain's CDR3 is CSANTGTTNYGYTF. The CDR3 DNA sequence: TGCAGTGCGAATACCGGGACAACTAACTATGGCTACACCTTC.

The V call is TRBV7-9, the J call TRBJ2-7; 8 positions agree with TRBD1. The CDR3 runs to 16 residues. Trimming took 6 bases from V and 2 from J; bases not matched to a gene: 12. Germline CDR1 is SEHNR and CDR2 is FQNEAQ (reference sequence). The CDR3 is CASRNMAQGVTYEQYF. The CDR3 nucleotides are TGTGCCAGCAGGAACATGGCACAGGGGGTAACCTACGAGCAGTACTTC.